The 2 T cell receptor beta chains below all came from one sample that was sequenced in a study of T cells expressing NK-cell markers. TCRdb re-called the 5' RACE reads; every CDR3 protein appears as one record, without DNA. The sample's table shows almost 450,000 distinct CDR3 sequences. Sequenced: blood T cells: a sorted CD56 or NKG2C T cell subset, CD4+ or CD8+ T cells, or bulk PBMC T cells (not recorded which). Source of these receptors: a woman between 18 and 70 years old in good health.

This chain connects TRBV12-3 or TRBV12-4 to TRBJ2-1; no DNA is available, so the TRBD2 call from TCRdb remains unchecked. This CDR3 contains 12 residues. Here the CDR3 reads CASSLLRGVQFF.

V gene TRBV12-3 or TRBV12-4 combines with J gene TRBJ2-3; without DNA, the TCRdb call of TRBD2 cannot be checked. This CDR3 contains 17 residues. The CDR3 sequence: CASSRPGTSGGVDTQYF.